Reported below is one T cell receptor beta chain. What it recognizes is unknown. Germline assignment: CDR1 KGHSH and CDR2 LQKENI. The CDR3 loop spans 15 amino acids. The germline V and J ends were trimmed by 0 bases and 7 bases, with 13 bases remaining between them. Regarding time point: week 11, during vaccination. A 20-mer mutant IDH1 peptide at 300 ug was injected subcutaneously with topical imiquimod. This sample was included in a study of a mutant IDH1 vaccine in newly diagnosed glioma. Whole-study context: Patients' prior therapy spanned radiotherapy, temozolomide, or both; most underwent both. Study-wide results and caveats: Of the patients, roughly 93% had vaccine-induced immune responses.

The protocol was immunoSEQ multiplex PCR, while the TCRdb copy is restricted to in-frame clones and leaves out a portion. The sample has over 95,000 clones; roughly 90% are singletons. The specimen comprised PBMCs, sampled from a glioma patient whose treatment included an IDH1 peptide vaccine. The rearrangement joins TRBV18 to TRBJ2-1, with D possibly being TRBD2 (5 bases). The sequence was obtained from a woman aged 45-65 years with glioma. The CDR3 loop is CASSPPGSSGNEQFF. For the CDR3, the DNA is TGTGCCAGCTCACCACCGGGCAGTTCGGGGAATGAGCAGTTCTTC.